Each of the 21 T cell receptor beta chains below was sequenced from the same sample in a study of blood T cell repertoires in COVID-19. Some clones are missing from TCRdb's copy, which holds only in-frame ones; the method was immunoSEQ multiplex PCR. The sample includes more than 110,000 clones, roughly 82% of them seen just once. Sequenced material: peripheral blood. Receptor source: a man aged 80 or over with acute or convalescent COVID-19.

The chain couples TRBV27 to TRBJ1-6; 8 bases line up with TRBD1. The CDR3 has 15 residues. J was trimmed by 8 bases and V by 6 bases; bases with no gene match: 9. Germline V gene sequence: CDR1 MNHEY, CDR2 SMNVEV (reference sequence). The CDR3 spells CASSLGQGQYSPLHF. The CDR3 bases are TGTGCCAGCAGCCTCGGACAGGGACAATATTCACCCCTCCACTTT.

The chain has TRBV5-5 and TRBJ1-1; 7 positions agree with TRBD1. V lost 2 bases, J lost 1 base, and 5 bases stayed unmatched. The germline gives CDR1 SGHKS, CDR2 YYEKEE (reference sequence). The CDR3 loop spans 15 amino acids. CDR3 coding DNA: TGTGCCAGCAGCTTCCCGGGACAGACGAACACTGAAGCTTTCTTT. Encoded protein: CASSFPGQTNTEAFF.

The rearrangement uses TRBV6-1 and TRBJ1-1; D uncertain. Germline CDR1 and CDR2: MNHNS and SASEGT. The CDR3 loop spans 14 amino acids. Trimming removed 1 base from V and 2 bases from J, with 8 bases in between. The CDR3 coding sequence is TGTGCCAGCAGTGAAGGAGGTGGAAACACTGAAGCTTTCTTT. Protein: CASSEGGGNTEAFF.

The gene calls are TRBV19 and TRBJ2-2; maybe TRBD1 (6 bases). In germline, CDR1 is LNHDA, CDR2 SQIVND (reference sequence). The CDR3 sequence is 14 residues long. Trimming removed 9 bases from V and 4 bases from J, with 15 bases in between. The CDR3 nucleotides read TGTGCCAGCCTAAAACAGGGTTCCACCGGGGAGCTGTTTTTT. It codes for CASLKQGSTGELFF.

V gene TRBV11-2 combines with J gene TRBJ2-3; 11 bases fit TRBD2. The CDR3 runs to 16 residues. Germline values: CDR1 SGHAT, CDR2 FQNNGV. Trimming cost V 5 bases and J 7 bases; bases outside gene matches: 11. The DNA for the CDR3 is TGTGCCAGCAGCCAAGGAATGGTAGCGGGGGGGAATACGCAGTATTTT. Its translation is CASSQGMVAGGNTQYF.

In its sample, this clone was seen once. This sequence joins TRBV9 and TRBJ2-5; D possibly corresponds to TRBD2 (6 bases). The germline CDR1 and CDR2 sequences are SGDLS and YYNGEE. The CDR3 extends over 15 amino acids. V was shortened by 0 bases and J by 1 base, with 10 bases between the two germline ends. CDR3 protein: CASSVASGGQETQYF. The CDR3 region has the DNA TGTGCCAGCAGCGTAGCTTCCGGGGGCCAAGAGACCCAGTACTTC.

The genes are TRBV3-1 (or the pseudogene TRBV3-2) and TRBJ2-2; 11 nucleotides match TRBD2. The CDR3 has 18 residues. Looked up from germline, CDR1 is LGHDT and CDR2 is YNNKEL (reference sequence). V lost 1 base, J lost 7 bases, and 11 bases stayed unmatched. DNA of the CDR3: TGTGCCAGCAGCCAAGCCGGGTTAGCGGGGGGGCCCGGCGGGGAGCTGTTTTTT. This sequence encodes CASSQAGLAGGPGGELFF.

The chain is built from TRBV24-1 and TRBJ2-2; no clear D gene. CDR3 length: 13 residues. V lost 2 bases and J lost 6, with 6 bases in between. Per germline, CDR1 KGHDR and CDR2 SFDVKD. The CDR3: CATSDYNSGELFF. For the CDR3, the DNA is TGTGCCACCAGTGATTATAACTCCGGGGAGCTGTTTTTT.

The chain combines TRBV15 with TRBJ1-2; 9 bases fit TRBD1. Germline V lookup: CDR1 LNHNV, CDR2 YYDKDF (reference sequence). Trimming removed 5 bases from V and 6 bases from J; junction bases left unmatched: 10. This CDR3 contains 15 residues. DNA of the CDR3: TGTGCCACCAGCGCGGGGGACAGGGAGGAAGATGGCTACACCTTC. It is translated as CATSAGDREEDGYTF. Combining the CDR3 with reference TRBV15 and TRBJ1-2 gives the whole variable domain DAMVIQNPRYQVTQFGKPVTLSCSQTLNHNVMYWYQQKSSQAPKLLFHYYDKDFNNEADTPDNFQSRRPNTSFCFLDIRSPGLGDTAMYLCATSAGDREEDGYTFGSGTRLTVV.

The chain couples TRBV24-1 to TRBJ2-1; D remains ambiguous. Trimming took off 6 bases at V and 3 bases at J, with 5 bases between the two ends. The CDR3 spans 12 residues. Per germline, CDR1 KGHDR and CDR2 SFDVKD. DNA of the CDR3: TGTGCCACCAGTACAAGCTACAATGAGCAGTTCTTC. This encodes CATSTSYNEQFF.

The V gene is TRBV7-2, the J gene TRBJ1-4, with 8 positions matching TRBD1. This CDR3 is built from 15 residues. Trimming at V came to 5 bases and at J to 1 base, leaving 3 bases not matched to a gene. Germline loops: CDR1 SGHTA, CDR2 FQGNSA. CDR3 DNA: TGTGCCAGCAGCCCAACAGGGGGAACTAATGAAAAACTGTTTTTT. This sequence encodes CASSPTGGTNEKLFF.

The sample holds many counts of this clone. CDR3 protein: CSFKTGQPHYSTDTQYF. CDR3 coding DNA: TGCAGCTTTAAGACAGGGCAGCCCCACTATAGCACAGATACGCAGTATTTT. This chain uses TRBV29-1 with TRBJ2-3; 7 bases align to TRBD1. The germline CDR1 and CDR2 sequences are SQVTM and ANQGSEA. The CDR3 is 17 residues long. The V segment lost 8 bases and the J segment 0 bases; nucleotides outside the gene matches: 17.

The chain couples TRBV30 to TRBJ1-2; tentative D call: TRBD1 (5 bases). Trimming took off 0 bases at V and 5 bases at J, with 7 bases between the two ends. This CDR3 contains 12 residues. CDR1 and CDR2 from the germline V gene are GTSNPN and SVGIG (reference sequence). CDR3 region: CAWSVEGYGYTF. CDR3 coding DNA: TGTGCCTGGAGTGTGGAGGGGTATGGCTACACCTTC.

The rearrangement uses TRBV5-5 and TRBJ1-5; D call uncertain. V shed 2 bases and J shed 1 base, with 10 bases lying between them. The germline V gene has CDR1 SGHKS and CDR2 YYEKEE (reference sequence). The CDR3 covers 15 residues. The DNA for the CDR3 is TGTGCCAGCAGCTTCGGTCCGGTCAGCAATCAGCCCCAGCATTTT. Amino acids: CASSFGPVSNQPQHF.

Written as DNA, the CDR3 is TGTGCCAGCAGCCCTGCCAACGAGGTACTAGCCAAAAACATTCAGTACTTC. Its protein product is CASSPANEVLAKNIQYF. The chain couples TRBV7-9 to TRBJ2-4; D is uncertain. CDR3 size: 17 residues. CDR1 and CDR2 from the germline V gene are SEHNR and FQNEAQ (reference sequence). Trimming stripped 5 bases from V and 0 bases from J, with 17 bases between.

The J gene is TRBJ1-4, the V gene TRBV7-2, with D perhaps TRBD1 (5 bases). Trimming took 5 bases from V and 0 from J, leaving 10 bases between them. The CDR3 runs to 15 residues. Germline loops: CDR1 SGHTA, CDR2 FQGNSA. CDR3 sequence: CASSPGGATNEKLFF. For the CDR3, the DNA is TGTGCCAGCAGCCCCGGGGGGGCAACTAATGAAAAACTGTTTTTT.

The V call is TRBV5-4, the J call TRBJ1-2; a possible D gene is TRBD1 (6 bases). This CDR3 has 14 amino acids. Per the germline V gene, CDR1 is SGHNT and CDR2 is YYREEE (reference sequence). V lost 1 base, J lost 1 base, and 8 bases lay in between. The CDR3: CASSLYRVNYGYTF. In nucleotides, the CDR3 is TGTGCCAGCAGCTTGTACAGGGTTAACTATGGCTACACCTTC.

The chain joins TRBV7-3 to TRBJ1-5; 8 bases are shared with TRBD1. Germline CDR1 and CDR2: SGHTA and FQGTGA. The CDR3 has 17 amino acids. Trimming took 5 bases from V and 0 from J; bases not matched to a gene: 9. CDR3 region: CASSVGTGQYSNQPQHF. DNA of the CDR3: TGTGCCAGCAGCGTTGGGACAGGACAATATAGCAATCAGCCCCAGCATTTT.

CDR3 in DNA: TGTGCCAGCAGCTTAGCGGTGGGGGGAGAGACCCAGTACTTC. Its protein is CASSLAVGGETQYF. This chain uses TRBV7-7 with TRBJ2-5; D is perhaps TRBD2 (6 bases). The length of the CDR3 is 14 residues. In germline, CDR1 is SSHAT, CDR2 FNYEAQ (reference sequence). Between the trimmed V and J ends, which lost 0 bases and 4 bases, there was a span of 9 bases.

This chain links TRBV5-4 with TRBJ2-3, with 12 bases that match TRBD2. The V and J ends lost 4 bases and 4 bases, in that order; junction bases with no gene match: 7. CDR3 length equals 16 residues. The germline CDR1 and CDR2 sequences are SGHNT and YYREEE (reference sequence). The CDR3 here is CASSARTSGVSDTQYF. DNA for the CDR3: TGTGCCAGCAGCGCGCGGACTAGCGGGGTGTCAGATACGCAGTATTTT. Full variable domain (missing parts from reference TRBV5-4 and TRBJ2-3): ETGVTQSPTHLIKTRGQQVTLRCSSQSGHNTVSWYQQALGQGPQFIFQYYREEENGRGNFPPRFSGLQFPNYSSELNVNALELDDSALYLCASSARTSGVSDTQYFGPGTRLTVL.

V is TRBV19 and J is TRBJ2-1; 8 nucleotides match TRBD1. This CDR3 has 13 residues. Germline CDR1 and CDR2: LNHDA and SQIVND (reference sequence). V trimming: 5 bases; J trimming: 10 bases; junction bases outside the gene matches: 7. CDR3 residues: CASSRRQGTEQFF. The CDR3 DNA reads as TGTGCCAGTAGTCGCAGACAGGGGACAGAGCAGTTCTTC.